This T cell receptor beta chain appears in the sequencing data of a study of blood T cells in healthy people across ages. Notes on the study in general: Among long-lived donors, naive CD4+ cells were more numerous and diversity higher than in aged donors. Because sorting was not performed, PBMCs prevented conclusive naive versus antigen-experienced comparison.

Alongside a J-beta primer mix, a sample-barcoded 5' primer served in a second PCR lasting 7 to 11 cycles. TCRdb passed the 5' RACE reads through MiXCR, listing each CDR3 protein once. The table has about 780,000 distinct CDR3 sequences, 60% to 80% seen once. This clonotype was recorded once. Its antigen is still unknown. Every donor gave 7.5 to 10 milliliters of peripheral blood. The CDR3 is made up of 15 amino acids. V was cut by 8 bases and J by 10 bases, with 24 bases left in between. Germline CDR1 is SGHTA and CDR2 is FQGNSA. The material sequenced was blood. The rearrangement links TRBV7-2 to TRBJ2-1; TRBD2 might be the D (7 bases). The sequence came from a man aged 25 to 40 in good health. CDR3 region: CASDPGGPRAGEQFF. CDR3 DNA: TGTGCCAGCGACCCCGGGGGGCCGCGAGCGGGAGAGCAGTTCTTC.